A single sample gave rise to the 7 T cell receptor beta chains below, sequenced in a study of OX40 agonist ivuxolimab in advanced cancers. Generated by immunoSEQ multiplex PCR, the TCRdb table keeps only in-frame clones and is missing some. The table lists 21,000 or so clones, about 86% of them singletons. The input for sequencing was CD4+ or CD8+ T cells sorted from blood, taken in a trial of the OX40 agonist ivuxolimab. These receptor sequences come from an adult with an advanced solid tumor such as melanoma, head and neck, liver or kidney cancer.

The chain has TRBV6-6 and TRBJ1-1; D is undetermined. Germline-derived CDR1 and CDR2 are MNHNY and SVGAGI (reference sequence). The CDR3 has 11 amino acids. The ends were cut back, 9 bases at V and 6 bases at J, with 11 bases in the middle. The DNA for the CDR3 is TGTGCCAGTAAGGAAGGACCTGAAGCTTTCTTT. Amino acids: CASKEGPEAFF.

The chain employs TRBV5-6 and TRBJ2-6; 8 nucleotides agree with TRBD1. The junction had 7 bases not matched to a gene; V was cut back by 4 bases and J by 4 bases. The CDR3 length is 16 residues. In germline, CDR1 is SGHDT, CDR2 YYEEEE. The CDR3 DNA is TGTGCCAGCAGCAGGGACAGGCCCCCCGGGGCCAACGTCCTGACTTTC. Translation: CASSRDRPPGANVLTF.

The gene calls are TRBV25-1 and TRBJ2-5; TRBD1 matches at 7 bases. There are 15 residues in the CDR3. Germline V gene sequence: CDR1 MGHDK, CDR2 SYGVNS. After removal of 3 bases from V and 5 bases from J, the junction contained 9 bases not matched to a gene. CDR3 sequence reads: CASSDHPGQRETQYF. The CDR3 DNA sequence: TGTGCCAGCAGTGACCATCCGGGACAGCGGGAGACCCAGTACTTC.

The genes are TRBV9 and TRBJ2-3; D gene ambiguous. The CDR3 runs 12 residues. The ends were cut back, 4 bases at V and 4 bases at J, with 7 bases in the middle. Germline V lookup: CDR1 SGDLS, CDR2 YYNGEE. The CDR3 sequence: CASSPAADTQYF. The CDR3 region has the DNA TGTGCCAGCAGCCCCGCCGCAGATACGCAGTATTTT.

The chain carries TRBV15 and TRBJ2-7, with D uncertain. Per germline, CDR1 LNHNV and CDR2 YYDKDF (reference sequence). V was clipped by 0 bases and J by 1 base, with 7 bases between them. The CDR3 loop spans 14 amino acids. The CDR3 bases are TGTGCCACCAGCAGAGATATGGGGTCCTACGAGCAGTACTTC. Translation gives CATSRDMGSYEQYF.

The chain couples TRBV28 to TRBJ1-1; weak D call: TRBD1 (5 bases). Trimming left V 5 bases short and J 4 bases short, with 5 bases between. CDR3 length: 11 residues. CDR1 is MDHEN and CDR2 is SYDVKM in the germline V gene. CDR3: CASSQGTEAFF. The CDR3, as DNA: TGTGCCAGCAGTCAGGGCACTGAAGCTTTCTTT.

This chain joins TRBV7-2 and TRBJ2-1; possibly TRBD1 for D (6 bases). V shed 5 bases and J shed 2 bases, with 13 bases lying between them. The CDR3 has 15 amino acids. Germline CDR1 reads SGHTA; CDR2 reads FQGNSA. Here the CDR3 DNA reads TGTGCCAGCAGCCCAGAGGGGGATACCTACAATGAGCAGTTCTTC. Amino acid sequence: CASSPEGDTYNEQFF.